This T cell receptor (beta chain) was captured by sequencing in a study of graft-versus-host responses after intestinal transplantation. Study results and caveats: There was an association between peak levels of circulating GvH clones and early post-transplant HvG declines.

Libraries were prepared by immunoSEQ multiplex PCR; TCRdb keeps only in-frame clonotypes and omits some of them. The sample records around 100,000 clones, around 90% being singletons. The CDR3 totals 14 residues. Trimming removed 3 bases at V and 0 bases at J, with 6 bases between. Germline values: CDR1 ENHRY, CDR2 SYGVKD. This clone was observed a handful of times. Its specificity is unknown. The V gene is TRBV10-3, the J gene TRBJ1-5, with D possibly matching TRBD1 (5 bases). The receptor's source is a human donor who was the organ donor for an intestinal transplant. The material was unstimulated CD4+ T cells sorted from spleen or lymph node cells, obtained before transplant. The DNA for the CDR3 is TGTGCCATCAGTGAACAGGATAGCAATCAGCCCCAGCATTTT. Its translation: CAISEQDSNQPQHF.